The table lists the clone carrying this T cell receptor (beta chain) with many counts. The antigen is unknown. CDR3 length equals 14 residues. Germline CDR1 is KGHSH and CDR2 is LQKENI. V gave up 5 bases and J gave up 4 bases, with 14 bases separating them. A single record per CDR3 protein comes from TCRdb applying MiXCR to the PCR reads. Among tens of thousands of distinct CDR3 sequences listed, around a fifth were seen once. Naive CD8 T cell sorting was performed on the CD8+CD4-CCR7+CD45RA+ phenotype. The entry originates in a study of molecular identifiers for immune sequencing clone quantification. Overall study findings and caveats: Underestimation of highly expanded clone sizes could arise where identical TCR molecules share a barcode.

Material: naive CD8+ T cells from blood, with Jurkat cell RNA spiked in. The sample's subset: FACS-sorted CD8+CD4-CCR7+CD45RA+ naive T cells. This receptor was obtained from a human donor in good health. Some libraries in this study had Jurkat cell RNA spiked in. This chain uses TRBV18 with TRBJ1-2, with D unresolved. Written as DNA, the CDR3 is TGTGCCAGCTCATCGGAGAGGGAGGGCTATGGCTACACCTTC. Its translation is CASSSEREGYGYTF.